This TCR beta chain was observed in a study of response to subunit inactivated influenza vaccine. Study-level results: The authors proposed limited new T cell recruitment per seasonal influenza vaccination.

This clonotype has more than one count but fewer than ten. The antigen is not known. TCRdb independently ran MiXCR on the RT-PCR reads; one entry per CDR3 protein. The sample consists of about 780,000 distinct CDR3 sequences, 18% of them appearing once. Germline CDR1 and CDR2: LGHNA and YSLEER. This CDR3 contains 13 residues. The V and J ends lost 1 base and 9 bases, in that order; junction bases with no gene match: 4. The genes are TRBV4-3 and TRBJ2-3, with 7 nucleotides matching TRBD1. This TCR was sampled from a man in his fifties or sixties who received an inactivated influenza vaccine. The material sequenced was PBMCs from blood, taken about 5 days after vaccination. Here the CDR3 reads CASSQAVTGTQYF. The CDR3 nucleotides are TGCGCCAGCAGCCAAGCGGTGACAGGGACGCAGTATTTT.